What follows is one T cell receptor (beta chain) and its context. Its target is unknown. The data were obtained in a study of T cell responses to AZD1222 COVID-19 vaccine. General study findings and limits: Breadth and depth of Spike-specific TCRs rose after two AZD1222 doses.

Sequencing used immunoSEQ multiplex PCR; TCRdb keeps in-frame clones, though not all of them. The table records 140,000 to 150,000 clones, under 95% of them present only once. V was cut by 5 bases and J by 6 bases, with 13 bases left in between. The germline V gene has CDR1 ENHRY and CDR2 SYGVKD. CDR3 length: 14 amino acids. The source of this sequence is an adult who received the MenACWY meningococcal vaccine as a control. Material: peripheral blood, obtained 28 days after the second dose of the MenACWY control vaccine. The chain joins TRBV10-3 to TRBJ2-2; D possibly uses TRBD1 or TRBD2 (5 bases each). CDR3 in DNA: TGTGCCATCAGTCGGGACCTAACCCCCGGGGAGCTGTTTTTT. Protein sequence: CAISRDLTPGELFF.